This T cell receptor beta chain was captured in a study of cytomegalovirus exposure and HLA in healthy donors. General study results and limits: Most TCR sequences were seen very rarely across donors, but some public TCRs occurred in many.

Clones were read by immunoSEQ multiplex PCR, and TCRdb kept only the in-frame ones, dropping some. The table records some 200,000 clones, 65% to 90% of them present only once. For this clone: Antigen specificity is unknown.

V shed 0 bases and J shed 3 bases, with 7 bases lying between them. The CDR3 is 13 residues long. The germline V gene has CDR1 SGHRS and CDR2 YFSETQ. Material: PBMCs. The origin of this receptor is a woman in her thirties in good health and CMV-seropositive. The rearrangement joins TRBV5-1 to TRBJ2-7; D remains unclear. The CDR3 bases are TGCGCCAGCAGCTTGGTTCGCGGCTACGAGCAGTACTTC. It encodes CASSLVRGYEQYF.